This T cell receptor beta chain was obtained from a study of cytomegalovirus exposure and HLA in healthy donors. The study's findings and limits: A missense variant in DCLRE1C was later tied to TCR beta V- and J-gene trimming.

Details on this clone: Its specificity is not known.

Deletions cut 5 bases from V and 3 bases from J, with 17 bases between. Germline CDR1 and CDR2: LNHDA and SQIVND (reference sequence). The CDR3 extends over 16 amino acids. Vbeta (60) and Jbeta (13) primers were used in the PCR. Clones were read by immunoSEQ multiplex PCR, and TCRdb kept only the in-frame ones, dropping some. Of 180,000 or so clones in the sample, 76% were seen once. The chain joins TRBV19 to TRBJ1-5; D is perhaps TRBD1 (6 bases). The source material was PBMCs. The sequence was collected from a woman in her thirties in good health and CMV-seropositive. CDR3 loop: CASSVNRQAINQPQHF. In DNA form, the CDR3 reads TGTGCCAGTAGTGTAAATAGACAGGCGATCAATCAGCCCCAGCATTTT.